This TCR beta chain was captured in a study of T cell responses to AZD1222 COVID-19 vaccine. Background on the study: Second-dose recipients at about 4 or about 12 weeks were treated as one pooled group. Whole-study results and caveats: Among those given AZD1222, only five or six were seropositive at baseline. Dominant CD4 TCR responses targeted spike regions 160-218 and 743-854. Increased Spike-specific TCR breadth and depth were observed after two AZD1222 doses.

Sequencing was performed with immunoSEQ multiplex PCR; in TCRdb, only in-frame clones are kept and a portion is missing. This sample yields 160,000 or so clones, of which 91% are seen a single time; under 2.5% belongs to the top ten. Note on this clone: Its antigen is as yet unknown.

The CDR3 covers 15 residues. Trimming cost V 5 bases and J 8 bases, with 21 bases left between them. Germline CDR1 is LNHNV and CDR2 is YYDKDF (reference sequence). This clonotype was obtained from an adult in good health. The rearrangement joins TRBV15 to TRBJ1-2; TRBD1 might be the D (5 bases). The sequencing used peripheral blood, collected on day 0 of AZD1222 vaccination. CDR3 sequence: CATSLGIQVLGGYTF. For the CDR3, the DNA is TGTGCCACCAGCCTAGGGATACAGGTTCTGGGGGGCTACACCTTC. The full variable domain, its missing parts supplied by reference TRBV15 and TRBJ1-2, is DAMVIQNPRYQVTQFGKPVTLSCSQTLNHNVMYWYQQKSSQAPKLLFHYYDKDFNNEADTPDNFQSRRPNTSFCFLDIRSPGLGDTAMYLCATSLGIQVLGGYTFGSGTRLTVV.